This is a list of T cell receptor beta chains from one sample in a study of blood T cell repertoires in COVID-19. The data were produced by immunoSEQ multiplex PCR, yet TCRdb's version contains in-frame clones alone and is incomplete. Seen here are a few hundred thousand clones, 85% observed once, and the top ten hold 3% to 4.5%. The material sequenced was peripheral blood. These TCRs come from a woman aged 18-30 years with acute or convalescent COVID-19. Each CDR3 is given without its conserved first and last residue. Only some rows state a clone size, as once, few, many or a class for expanded clones.

clone size	V gene	J gene	CDR3 protein
-	TRBV7-9	TRBJ2-5	ASSSRSLQETQY
-	TRBV3-1/TRBV3-2	TRBJ1-2	ASSLGGQGLYGYT
once	TRBV21-1	TRBJ2-2	ASSAPGLAGGGTGELF
-	TRBV7-9	TRBJ1-2	ASWANSNYGYT
-	TRBV7-6	TRBJ2-2	ASSSGQMNTGELF
-	TRBV3-1/TRBV3-2	TRBJ1-1	ASSQDPRAFAEAF
once	TRBV3-1/TRBV3-2	TRBJ1-3	ASSTERGSGNTIY
-	TRBV2	TRBJ2-7	ASSEELLAGGSSEQY
-	TRBV11-2	TRBJ2-7	ASSLGLDRGIEEQY
once	TRBV6-5	TRBJ2-6	ASSYSYTGANVLT
many	TRBV28	TRBJ1-2	ASSSQAGRGVYGYT
-	TRBV29-1	TRBJ1-3	SVEPGAGNTIY
-	TRBV27	TRBJ1-1	ASSLSGAGVTEAF
-	TRBV11-2	TRBJ2-1	ASSLEPLAAYNEQF
few	TRBV27	TRBJ2-5	ASSPRSGTDEETQY
-	TRBV19	TRBJ1-2	ASSIDRRYITTTNYGYT
-	TRBV9	TRBJ2-4	ASSVSGLAKNIQY
-	TRBV25-1	TRBJ1-4	ASSGSDRGKGINEKLF
-	TRBV18	TRBJ2-3	ASSPTSGMDTQY
-	TRBV27	TRBJ1-2	ASSPQGLSYGYT
-	TRBV5-4	TRBJ2-3	ASSPGGTTDTQY
-	TRBV9	TRBJ2-2	ASSDRTSGPNTGELF
-	TRBV10-1	TRBJ2-1	ASSELVGSSYNEQF
-	TRBV4-2	TRBJ1-4	ASSQVSGGDEKLF
-	TRBV9	TRBJ1-1	ASHPGLGQGYTEAF
-	TRBV4-1	TRBJ2-5	ASSQEATGTSGRGAQETQY
-	TRBV7-9	TRBJ1-6	ASSGAGSPLH
-	TRBV28	TRBJ2-2	ASSSLDWRGELF
few	TRBV30	TRBJ1-2	ARTGGSYGYT
-	TRBV6-5	TRBJ2-7	ASSRDRGAYEQY
-	TRBV6-5	TRBJ1-4	ASRDTLGTNEKLF
-	TRBV28	TRBJ1-1	ASETVFTEAF
-	TRBV7-3	TRBJ2-1	ASSRTGSSSYNEQF
-	TRBV28	TRBJ2-7	ASSSLAGAVRREQY
-	TRBV18	TRBJ1-1	ASSPPSGGNTEAF
-	TRBV5-4	TRBJ2-3	ASSSPIAGGTDTQY
-	TRBV4-1	TRBJ2-4	ASSQDLRGLAKNIQY
-	TRBV7-8	TRBJ1-4	ASSVQFNEKLF
-	TRBV10-2	TRBJ1-1	ASRRGRGTEAF
-	TRBV3-1/TRBV3-2	TRBJ2-5	ASSQTTGGEETQY